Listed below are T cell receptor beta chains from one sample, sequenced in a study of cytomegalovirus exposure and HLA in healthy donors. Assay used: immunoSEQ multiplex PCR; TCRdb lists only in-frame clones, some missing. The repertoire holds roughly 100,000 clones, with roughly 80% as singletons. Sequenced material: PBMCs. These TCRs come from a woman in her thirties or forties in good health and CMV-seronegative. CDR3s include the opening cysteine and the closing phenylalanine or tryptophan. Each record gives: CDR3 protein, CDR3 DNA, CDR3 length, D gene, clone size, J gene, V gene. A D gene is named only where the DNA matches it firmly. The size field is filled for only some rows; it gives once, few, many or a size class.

CDR3aa: CASSPSGFSYEQYF; CDR3nt: TGTGCCAGCTCACCGAGCGGATTCTCCTACGAGCAGTACTTC; len: 14; d_gene: .; abundance: .; j_gene: TRBJ2-7; v_gene: TRBV18
CDR3aa: CSGNRGPDTQYF; CDR3nt: TGCAGCGGCAACAGGGGACCAGATACGCAGTATTTT; len: 12; d_gene: TRBD1; abundance: .; j_gene: TRBJ2-3; v_gene: TRBV29-1
CDR3aa: CASFTTGSSYNEQFF; CDR3nt: TGTGCCAGCTTCACTACAGGGAGCTCCTACAATGAGCAGTTCTTC; len: 15; d_gene: .; abundance: .; j_gene: TRBJ2-1; v_gene: TRBV2
CDR3aa: CASSLGTSGYNEQFF; CDR3nt: TGTGCCAGCAGCCTCGGGACTAGCGGATACAATGAGCAGTTCTTC; len: 15; d_gene: TRBD2; abundance: .; j_gene: TRBJ2-1; v_gene: TRBV27
CDR3aa: CASSPPGIHEQYF; CDR3nt: TGTGCCAGCAGCCCACCAGGGATCCACGAGCAGTACTTC; len: 13; d_gene: .; abundance: .; j_gene: TRBJ2-7; v_gene: TRBV7-8
CDR3aa: CASSQGSGNVNEQYF; CDR3nt: TGTGCCAGCAGCCAAGGGTCCGGGAATGTCAACGAGCAGTACTTC; len: 15; d_gene: .; abundance: .; j_gene: TRBJ2-7; v_gene: TRBV4-2
CDR3aa: CASNSIPDLKNYEQYF; CDR3nt: TGTGCCAGCAACTCGATCCCGGACTTGAAAAATTACGAGCAGTACTTC; len: 16; d_gene: .; abundance: .; j_gene: TRBJ2-7; v_gene: TRBV11-2
CDR3aa: CASSPGRESYEQYF; CDR3nt: TGTGCCAGCAGCCCCGGACGGGAGTCGTACGAGCAGTACTTC; len: 14; d_gene: .; abundance: .; j_gene: TRBJ2-7; v_gene: TRBV13
CDR3aa: CASSFSQQDGYTF; CDR3nt: TGCGCCAGCAGCTTTTCCCAGCAGGATGGCTACACCTTC; len: 13; d_gene: .; abundance: .; j_gene: TRBJ1-2; v_gene: TRBV5-1
CDR3aa: CASSVIAGAPYNEQFF; CDR3nt: TGTGCCAGTAGTGTCATAGCGGGAGCCCCCTACAATGAGCAGTTCTTC; len: 16; d_gene: TRBD2; abundance: .; j_gene: TRBJ2-1; v_gene: TRBV19
CDR3aa: CASTGDSMLVTDTQYF; CDR3nt: TGTGCCAGCACCGGGGACTCCATGTTGGTTACAGATACGCAGTATTTT; len: 16; d_gene: .; abundance: .; j_gene: TRBJ2-3; v_gene: TRBV2
CDR3aa: CASSYTYRVSYYEQYF; CDR3nt: TGCGCCAGCAGCTACACCTACAGGGTTTCTTACTACGAGCAGTACTTC; len: 16; d_gene: .; abundance: .; j_gene: TRBJ2-7; v_gene: TRBV4-1
CDR3aa: CASSSPPLSEQFF; CDR3nt: TGTGCCAGCAGTTCCCCCCCGTTGAGTGAGCAGTTCTTC; len: 13; d_gene: .; abundance: .; j_gene: TRBJ2-1; v_gene: TRBV28
CDR3aa: CSAVNGANTGELFF; CDR3nt: TGCAGCGCCGTGAACGGGGCGAACACCGGGGAGCTGTTTTTT; len: 14; d_gene: .; abundance: .; j_gene: TRBJ2-2; v_gene: TRBV29-1
CDR3aa: CASSILADQETQYF; CDR3nt: TGTGCCAGCAGTATCCTAGCGGATCAAGAGACCCAGTACTTC; len: 14; d_gene: TRBD2; abundance: .; j_gene: TRBJ2-5; v_gene: TRBV27
CDR3aa: CASSLSPSGLYEQYF; CDR3nt: TGTGCCAGCAGCTTAAGCCCCAGCGGGCTTTACGAGCAGTACTTC; len: 15; d_gene: .; abundance: once; j_gene: TRBJ2-7; v_gene: TRBV7-8
CDR3aa: CASSLRGIRQPQHF; CDR3nt: TGTGCCAGCAGCTTGAGAGGGATTCGTCAGCCCCAGCATTTT; len: 14; d_gene: .; abundance: .; j_gene: TRBJ1-5; v_gene: TRBV5-6
CDR3aa: CASNKGAQPQHF; CDR3nt: TGTGCCAGCAACAAGGGAGCTCAGCCCCAGCATTTT; len: 12; d_gene: .; abundance: .; j_gene: TRBJ1-5; v_gene: TRBV2
CDR3aa: CASSPQRDRVYEQYF; CDR3nt: TGTGCCAGCAGCCCCCAGCGGGACAGGGTGTACGAGCAGTACTTC; len: 15; d_gene: TRBD1; abundance: few; j_gene: TRBJ2-7; v_gene: TRBV7-9
CDR3aa: CASSGGTSGSPPFF; CDR3nt: TGTGCCAGCAGTGGGGGGACTAGCGGGAGTCCGCCGTTCTTC; len: 14; d_gene: TRBD2; abundance: .; j_gene: TRBJ2-1; v_gene: TRBV2
CDR3aa: CASGPKEGQGEQFF; CDR3nt: TGTGCTAGTGGCCCCAAGGAGGGGCAAGGTGAGCAGTTCTTC; len: 14; d_gene: .; abundance: .; j_gene: TRBJ2-1; v_gene: TRBV12-5
CDR3aa: CASRPLERNYGYTF; CDR3nt: TGTGCCAGCAGGCCCCTGGAGAGAAACTATGGCTACACCTTC; len: 14; d_gene: .; abundance: .; j_gene: TRBJ1-2; v_gene: TRBV7-8
CDR3aa: CASRPLGGNREQYF; CDR3nt: TGTGCCTCCCGCCCCCTCGGGGGGAATCGGGAGCAGTACTTC; len: 14; d_gene: TRBD2; abundance: .; j_gene: TRBJ2-7; v_gene: TRBV27
CDR3aa: CASSLNTGVNTEAFF; CDR3nt: TGTGCCAGCAGCCTGAACACTGGAGTTAACACTGAAGCTTTCTTT; len: 15; d_gene: .; abundance: .; j_gene: TRBJ1-1; v_gene: TRBV5-6
CDR3aa: CASSKGLVGEQYF; CDR3nt: TGTGCCAGCAGTAAGGGACTGGTGGGCGAGCAGTACTTC; len: 13; d_gene: .; abundance: .; j_gene: TRBJ2-7; v_gene: TRBV28
CDR3aa: CASSHGGITNQPQHF; CDR3nt: TGCGCCAGCAGCCATGGAGGGATTACCAATCAGCCCCAGCATTTT; len: 15; d_gene: .; abundance: .; j_gene: TRBJ1-5; v_gene: TRBV4-1
CDR3aa: CASSLVLLSEQYF; CDR3nt: TGCGCCAGCAGCCTGGTGCTGCTAAGCGAGCAGTACTTC; len: 13; d_gene: .; abundance: .; j_gene: TRBJ2-7; v_gene: TRBV4-1
CDR3aa: CASSVVGSGVTGELFF; CDR3nt: TGTGCCAGCAGCGTAGTTGGTAGCGGAGTCACCGGGGAGCTGTTTTTT; len: 16; d_gene: .; abundance: once; j_gene: TRBJ2-2; v_gene: TRBV9
CDR3aa: CASSPGTAGIRSIDYEQFF; CDR3nt: TGTGCCAGCAGCCCAGGGACTGCGGGAATCCGGTCGATAGATTATGAGCAGTTCTTC; len: 19; d_gene: .; abundance: .; j_gene: TRBJ2-1; v_gene: TRBV5-4
CDR3aa: CATAQEAFWDSANGELFF; CDR3nt: TGCGCCACCGCACAGGAAGCTTTTTGGGACAGCGCTAACGGGGAGCTGTTTTTT; len: 18; d_gene: TRBD1; abundance: .; j_gene: TRBJ2-2; v_gene: TRBV5-1
CDR3aa: CASSYFYGDTNTGELFF; CDR3nt: TGTGCCAGCAGTTATTTCTACGGGGACACGAACACCGGGGAGCTGTTTTTT; len: 17; d_gene: .; abundance: once; j_gene: TRBJ2-2; v_gene: TRBV27
CDR3aa: CATSRDSGKVINQPQHF; CDR3nt: TGTGCCACCAGCAGAGATTCGGGGAAGGTTATCAATCAGCCCCAGCATTTT; len: 17; d_gene: .; abundance: .; j_gene: TRBJ1-5; v_gene: TRBV15
CDR3aa: CASSILGQGGSTEAFF; CDR3nt: TGTGCCAGTAGTATCTTGGGACAGGGAGGATCCACTGAAGCTTTCTTT; len: 16; d_gene: TRBD1; abundance: few; j_gene: TRBJ1-1; v_gene: TRBV19
CDR3aa: CASSSALKSGLGCEQYF; CDR3nt: TGTGCCAGCAGCTCAGCACTAAAATCAGGGTTGGGCTGCGAGCAGTACTTC; len: 17; d_gene: .; abundance: .; j_gene: TRBJ2-7; v_gene: TRBV7-8
CDR3aa: CASSPAGTEETQYF; CDR3nt: TGTGCCAGCAGCCCGGCCGGGACAGAAGAGACCCAGTACTTC; len: 14; d_gene: TRBD1; abundance: once; j_gene: TRBJ2-5; v_gene: TRBV11-3
CDR3aa: CASSLTGSYEQYF; CDR3nt: TGTGCCAGCAGTTTAACAGGTTCCTACGAGCAGTACTTC; len: 13; d_gene: .; abundance: .; j_gene: TRBJ2-7; v_gene: TRBV27
CDR3aa: CASSLVTSGSSYNEQFF; CDR3nt: TGCGCCAGCAGCTTGGTTACTAGCGGGAGCTCCTACAATGAGCAGTTCTTC; len: 17; d_gene: TRBD2; abundance: .; j_gene: TRBJ2-1; v_gene: TRBV5-1
CDR3aa: CASSVQDNQPQHF; CDR3nt: TGTGCCAGCTCGGTCCAGGACAATCAGCCCCAGCATTTT; len: 13; d_gene: .; abundance: .; j_gene: TRBJ1-5; v_gene: TRBV28
CDR3aa: CASHGTGTYEQYF; CDR3nt: TGTGCCAGCCACGGGACAGGGACCTACGAGCAGTACTTC; len: 13; d_gene: TRBD1; abundance: .; j_gene: TRBJ2-7; v_gene: TRBV7-8
CDR3aa: CASSSAGNQPQHF; CDR3nt: TGTGCCAGCAGTTCTGCGGGTAATCAGCCCCAGCATTTT; len: 13; d_gene: .; abundance: .; j_gene: TRBJ1-5; v_gene: TRBV7-2
CDR3aa: CASSLVAGGINEQFF; CDR3nt: TGCGCCAGCAGCTTGGTAGCGGGAGGCATCAATGAGCAGTTCTTC; len: 15; d_gene: TRBD2; abundance: .; j_gene: TRBJ2-1; v_gene: TRBV5-1
CDR3aa: CASSVSFQGQVQETQYF; CDR3nt: TGTGCCAGCAGCGTATCTTTCCAGGGACAGGTCCAAGAGACCCAGTACTTC; len: 17; d_gene: TRBD1; abundance: once; j_gene: TRBJ2-5; v_gene: TRBV9
CDR3aa: CASTQGGWTGDDTQYF; CDR3nt: TGTGCCAGTACCCAAGGAGGGTGGACAGGGGACGATACGCAGTATTTT; len: 16; d_gene: TRBD1; abundance: .; j_gene: TRBJ2-3; v_gene: TRBV19
CDR3aa: CASSFGQGSTNEKLFF; CDR3nt: TGTGCCAGCAGCTTCGGACAGGGTTCAACTAATGAAAAACTGTTTTTT; len: 16; d_gene: TRBD1; abundance: .; j_gene: TRBJ1-4; v_gene: TRBV11-2
CDR3aa: CASRQLNTEAFF; CDR3nt: TGTGCCAGCAGACAATTGAACACTGAAGCTTTCTTT; len: 12; d_gene: .; abundance: .; j_gene: TRBJ1-1; v_gene: TRBV11-1
CDR3aa: CASSLEASRTGQLYEQYF; CDR3nt: TGTGCCAGCAGCTTAGAAGCGAGTAGGACAGGACAGTTATACGAGCAGTACTTC; len: 18; d_gene: TRBD1; abundance: .; j_gene: TRBJ2-7; v_gene: TRBV7-8